Shown below are 27 T cell receptor beta chains from a single sample sequenced in a study of T cells in localized non-small cell lung cancer. The table came from immunoSEQ multiplex PCR; TCRdb's copy has only in-frame clones and leaves some out. The sample shows under 3,500 clones, roughly 22% of them seen only once. Specimen: lung tumor tissue, collected before any cancer treatment. These receptors were taken from a man aged 35 to 69 with stage I squamous cell lung carcinoma.

This clone turned up a few times. The chain joins TRBV11-3 to TRBJ2-7, with 8 positions matching TRBD1. Germline loops: CDR1 SGHNT, CDR2 YENEEA. J gave up 3 bases and V 5 bases, and 6 bases lay outside the gene matches. The CDR3 is 14 residues long. In DNA form, the CDR3 reads TGTGCCAGCAGCCCCCTCGGACAGGGCTACGAGCAGTACTTC. This translates into CASSPLGQGYEQYF.

The chain uses TRBV18 and TRBJ1-4; the D gene is possibly TRBD1 (5 bases). The CDR3 has 15 amino acids. Trimming took 2 bases from V and 8 from J, leaving 15 bases between them. CDR1 and CDR2 from the germline V gene are KGHSH and LQKENI. The CDR3 protein is CASSPSGQGGEKLFF. The CDR3 nucleotides read TGTGCCAGCTCACCATCGGGCCAGGGAGGCGAAAAACTGTTTTTT.

In this sample, this clone turned up a few times. The gene calls are TRBV11-3 and TRBJ1-2, with TRBD1 identical over 7 bases. There are 14 residues in the CDR3. Germline CDR1 is SGHNT and CDR2 is YENEEA. J lost 3 bases, V lost 5 bases, and 6 bases had no gene match. DNA for the CDR3: TGTGCCAGCAGCCATCGGGACAGCCACTATGGCTACACCTTC. Translating gives CASSHRDSHYGYTF.

The chain joins TRBV9 to TRBJ1-1; 9 bases are shared with TRBD1. CDR3 size: 16 residues. Losses at the gene ends were 4 bases for V and 3 bases for J; bases not matched to a gene: 10. The germline V gene encodes CDR1 SGDLS and CDR2 YYNGEE. CDR3 sequence: CASSYPGGQGYTEAFF. The CDR3 DNA follows: TGTGCCAGCAGCTACCCTGGCGGACAGGGGTACACTGAAGCTTTCTTT.

The chain recombines TRBV15 with TRBJ1-5; 8 positions match TRBD1. The trim removed 0 bases at V and 6 bases at J, leaving 4 bases unmatched. CDR3 length: 15 amino acids. The germline CDR1 and CDR2 sequences are LNHNV and YYDKDF (reference sequence). CDR3 loop: CATSREGGQGQPQHF. CDR3 DNA: TGTGCCACCAGCAGAGAGGGAGGACAGGGTCAGCCCCAGCATTTT.

The chain joins TRBV28 to TRBJ2-7; perhaps D is TRBD1 or TRBD2 (6 bases each). The CDR3 contains 15 residues. In germline, CDR1 is MDHEN, CDR2 SYDVKM. V lost 1 base and J 5 bases, leaving 15 bases between the germline ends. The DNA for the CDR3 is TGTGCCAGCAGTTTATCTAGCCAGGGGAGGAACGAGCAGTACTTC. Translated: CASSLSSQGRNEQYF.

This clone was found a few times. The chain employs TRBV6-8 and TRBJ1-1; D might be TRBD1 (5 bases). Per germline, CDR1 MNHGY and CDR2 SAAAGT. The CDR3 extends over 16 amino acids. V lost 2 bases, J lost 1 base, and 14 bases lay in between. For the CDR3, the DNA is TGTGCCAGCAGTTACCGAGGGGTCCTTCGGAACACTGAAGCTTTCTTT. Encoded protein: CASSYRGVLRNTEAFF.

This sequence joins TRBV10-3 and TRBJ1-2; D gene unclear. Per germline, CDR1 ENHRY and CDR2 SYGVKD. This CDR3 region has 15 residues. V lost 2 bases, J lost 3 bases, and 13 bases lay in between. The DNA for the CDR3 is TGTGCCATCAGTGAGAGACTGGGCTCTGACTATGGCTACACCTTC. The encoded protein is CAISERLGSDYGYTF.

The gene calls are TRBV6-8 and TRBJ2-3, with D uncertain. With 5 bases removed from V and 2 bases from J, the gap between germline ends came to 11 bases. The CDR3 loop spans 14 amino acids. Germline CDR1 MNHGY, CDR2 SAAAGT. CDR3 residues: CASSDGYPTDTQYF. Written as DNA, the CDR3 is TGTGCCAGCAGTGATGGGTACCCCACAGATACGCAGTATTTT.

The chain combines TRBV28 with TRBJ2-5; D assignment may be TRBD1 or TRBD2 (5 bases each). CDR1 and CDR2 (germline): MDHEN, SYDVKM. This CDR3 region has 12 residues. The ends were cut back, 7 bases at V and 1 base at J, with 7 bases in the middle. CDR3 coding DNA: TGTGCCAGCATAGGGACCCAAGAGACCCAGTACTTC. Its translation is CASIGTQETQYF.

The V call is TRBV2, the J call TRBJ1-2, with TRBD1 matching over 7 bases. Per the germline V gene, CDR1 is SNHLY and CDR2 is FYNNEI. This CDR3 has 16 amino acids. J gave up 1 base and V 6 bases, and 11 bases lay outside the gene matches. CDR3 region: CASSGTVRLLNYGYTF. Written as DNA, the CDR3 is TGTGCCAGCAGCGGGACAGTACGCCTCCTTAACTATGGCTACACCTTC.

In its sample, this clone is medium-sized. The chain is built from TRBV6-8 and TRBJ1-5; the D is unclear. Germline V gives CDR1 MNHGY, CDR2 SAAAGT. This CDR3 has 15 amino acids. V was clipped by 2 bases and J by 4 bases, with 12 bases between them. The CDR3: CASSYEDLGNQPQHF. The CDR3 nucleotides are TGTGCCAGCAGTTACGAGGATCTAGGGAATCAGCCCCAGCATTTT.

This clone has more than one count but fewer than ten. V usage is TRBV19 and J usage is TRBJ1-1; no reliable D call. Germline assignment: CDR1 LNHDA and CDR2 SQIVND (reference sequence). The CDR3 sequence is 13 residues long. V was pared by 1 base and J by 3 bases, with 6 bases between. The CDR3 DNA reads TGTGCCAGTAGTATAGGCATATACACTGAAGCTTTCTTT. Its translation: CASSIGIYTEAFF.

This clone was recorded a few times. This chain uses TRBV30 with TRBJ1-3; TRBD1 is a possible D gene (6 bases). Trimming took 4 bases from V and 1 from J, leaving 23 bases between them. The CDR3 length is 18 residues. In germline, CDR1 is GTSNPN, CDR2 SVGIG (reference sequence). The DNA for the CDR3 is TGTGCCTGGAAAATATTTAAGAACAGGGCCCTGTCTGGAAACACCATATATTTT. Translated: CAWKIFKNRALSGNTIYF.

CDR3 sequence reads: CASSLRGKDGYTF. The CDR3 DNA reads as TGTGCCAGCAGCCTCCGGGGGAAGGATGGCTACACCTTC. V and J are TRBV14 and TRBJ1-2, with D possibly being TRBD1 (5 bases). Trimming pared 4 bases from V and 6 bases from J, leaving 12 bases between. Germline assignment: CDR1 SGHDN and CDR2 FVKESK. The CDR3 extends over 13 amino acids.

This clone was counted only a few times. The junction departs from germline at one end; a sequencing error may be responsible. The chain recombines TRBV11-3 with TRBJ1-6, with a possible D match to TRBD1 (5 bases). CDR1 is SGHNT, CDR2 YENEEA, per germline. The CDR3 runs 16 residues. CDR3 loop: CASSFLPGPGNLPLHF. The CDR3, as DNA: TGTGCCAGCAGCTTCCTCCCGGGACCCGGGAATTTACCCCTCCACTTT.

A few counts support this clone. The CDR3 protein is CASSVSPGQPTYNEQFF. CDR3 sequence (DNA): TGTGCCAGCAGCGTTTCACCGGGACAGCCGACCTACAATGAGCAGTTCTTC. V usage is TRBV11-3 and J usage is TRBJ2-1; 7 bases align to TRBD1. The CDR3 length is 17 residues. Germline CDR1 reads SGHNT; CDR2 reads YENEEA. V was clipped by 5 bases and J by 2 bases; unmatched bases: 12.

The chain combines TRBV28 with TRBJ1-2; D remains unclear. The CDR3 length is 13 residues. Trimming took off 3 bases at V and 5 bases at J, with 10 bases between the two ends. CDR1 is MDHEN and CDR2 is SYDVKM in the germline V gene. This chain's CDR3 is CASSLSNGYGYTF. The CDR3 DNA is TGTGCCAGCAGTTTGTCTAATGGGTATGGCTACACCTTC.

This clone appeared a few times. V and J are TRBV6-7 and TRBJ1-3; unclear D gene. TRBV6-7 is treated as an ORF (open reading frame) with a function not yet certain. Trimming took off 2 bases at V and 4 bases at J, with 18 bases between the two ends. CDR3 length equals 17 residues. CDR3 DNA sequence: TGTGCCAGCAGTTACAGCCTCATGACCAACCCCGGAAACACCATATATTTT. It is translated as CASSYSLMTNPGNTIYF.

The chain links TRBV11-3 to TRBJ1-1, with 9 bases matching TRBD1. V was clipped by 3 bases and J by 3 bases; unmatched bases: 5. CDR3 length: 15 residues. In germline, CDR1 is SGHNT, CDR2 YENEEA. CDR3 DNA: TGTGCCAGCAGCTTGGGACAGGGAGGGTACACTGAAGCTTTCTTT. Translation gives CASSLGQGGYTEAFF.

The chain joins TRBV2 to TRBJ2-7; TRBD1 matches 10 bases. J was trimmed by 7 bases and V by 11 bases; bases with no gene match: 11. The CDR3 totals 13 residues. CDR1 is SNHLY and CDR2 is FYNNEI in the germline V gene. In DNA form, the CDR3 reads TGTGCCGGGGCCGGGACAGGGGAAGGAGAGCAGTACTTC. Encoded protein: CAGAGTGEGEQYF.

In its sample, this clone is medium-sized. V usage is TRBV6-8 and J usage is TRBJ1-1; D is unresolved. The V end lost 6 bases, the J end lost 1 base, and 9 bases lay between the germline ends. Per the germline V gene, CDR1 is MNHGY and CDR2 is SAAAGT. The CDR3 sequence is 13 residues long. In nucleotides, the CDR3 is TGTGCCAGCAGGATCCGGGGGAACACTGAAGCTTTCTTT. Amino acids: CASRIRGNTEAFF.

V and J are TRBV7-6 and TRBJ2-5; D is possibly TRBD1 (6 bases). Germline V gene lookup returns CDR1 SGHVS and CDR2 FNYEAQ. V was cut by 2 bases and J by 5 bases, with 24 bases left in between. The CDR3 is made up of 18 amino acids. The chain's CDR3 is CASSLKVRHRAVGETQYF. DNA for the CDR3: TGTGCCAGCAGCTTAAAGGTTCGACACAGGGCGGTAGGGGAGACCCAGTACTTC.

In this sample, this clone turned up a few times. V and J are TRBV6-8 and TRBJ2-7; TRBD1 is a possible D gene (6 bases). V was pared by 5 bases and J by 4 bases, with 12 bases between. The CDR3 loop spans 13 amino acids. Germline CDR1 is MNHGY and CDR2 is SAAAGT. The CDR3 DNA sequence: TGTGCCAGCAGTAGGACAGAGAGATACGAGCAGTACTTC. Amino acid sequence: CASSRTERYEQYF.

This clone was seen a few times. This chain links TRBV30 with TRBJ1-4; D may be TRBD1 (6 bases). Trimming cost V 3 bases and J 6 bases, with 14 bases left between them. Germline values: CDR1 GTSNPN, CDR2 SVGIG (reference sequence). The CDR3 spans 14 residues. The CDR3 reads CAWRLRGRDEKLFF. CDR3 coding DNA: TGTGCCTGGAGGCTCAGGGGAAGGGATGAAAAACTGTTTTTT. Filled out from reference TRBV30 and TRBJ1-4, the complete variable domain reads SQTIHQWPATLVQPVGSPLSLECTVEGTSNPNLYWYRQAAGRGLQLLFYSVGIGQISSEVPQNLSASRPQDRQFILSSKKLLLSDSGFYLCAWRLRGRDEKLFFGSGTQLSVL.

By sample fraction, this clone is large. This chain uses TRBV6-8 with TRBJ2-3, with 7 nucleotides matching TRBD2. V dropped 6 bases and J dropped 4; count of bases not matched to a gene: 13. CDR1 MNHGY and CDR2 SAAAGT come from the germline V gene. The CDR3 consists of 16 residues. The CDR3 here is CASSLIGRLAADTQYF. The CDR3 nucleotides are TGTGCCAGCAGCCTTATTGGCCGACTAGCTGCAGATACGCAGTATTTT.

The CDR3 DNA reads as TGCAGCGTTGAGGGGGTCGGGGGATCCTCAACTAATGAAAAACTGTTTTTT. Protein: CSVEGVGGSSTNEKLFF. The rearrangement uses TRBV29-1 and TRBJ1-4, with a tentative D call TRBD1 (5 bases). This CDR3 comprises 17 residues. Germline V gene data show CDR1 as SQVTM and CDR2 as ANQGSEA. Deletions cut 3 bases from V and 0 bases from J, with 17 bases between.